This paragraph reports one T cell receptor beta chain. Its matching antigen is unknown. The entry originates in a study of Graves' ophthalmopathy and Graves' hyperthyroidism. In the study overall: Hyperthyroidism counted as stable given no ophthalmopathy within 18 months of follow-up.

With 2 bases clipped from V and 2 bases from J, the junction kept 4 bases outside the gene matches. The CDR3 loop spans 17 amino acids. Germline V gene data show CDR1 as KGHDR and CDR2 as SFDVKD. Investigators amplified TCR beta CDR3 regions from RNA transcripts. The first-round RT-PCR employed HTBI primers together with the Qiagen OneStep RT-PCR kit. A multiplex PCR was then performed as the second round. Using its own MiXCR run on the multiplex PCR reads, TCRdb lists one record per CDR3 protein. The sample consists of around 1.1 million distinct CDR3 sequences, about 38% of them appearing once. General study points: The blood repertoire also included most expanded thyroid clonotypes above 0.001 frequency. Ophthalmopathy could be told apart from stable hyperthyroidism by a 13-signature model (just under 90% sensitivity, approximately 76% specificity).

The chain combines TRBV24-1 with TRBJ2-2; 10 nucleotides agree with TRBD2. This clonotype was sampled from an adult man with Graves' hyperthyroidism. The specimen sequenced was peripheral blood or thyroid tissue (not recorded which). CDR3 protein: CATSDSGLAVNTGELFF. CDR3 nucleotides: TGTGCCACCAGTGATTCTGGACTAGCGGTCAACACCGGGGAGCTGTTTTTT.